The rows below give T cell receptor beta chains drawn from one sample of a study of blood T cell repertoires in COVID-19. TCRdb keeps only in-frame clones here, not all; method: immunoSEQ multiplex PCR. The sample contains some 150,000 clones, roughly 80% of which appear only once. The sequencing input was peripheral blood. These receptors came from a woman aged 40-49 years with active or convalescent COVID-19. CDR3s include the opening cysteine and the closing phenylalanine or tryptophan. Each record gives: D gene, J gene, clone size, V gene, CDR3 protein, CDR3 DNA. D genes are given only for firm matches. Clone size is stated in some rows and not others, as once, few, many or a class when expanded.

>TRBD2|TRBJ2-3|.|TRBV7-2
CASSLVAAGETDTQYF
TGTGCCAGCAGCTTAGTAGCAGCGGGAGAAACAGATACGCAGTATTTT
>TRBD1|TRBJ1-5|.|TRBV28
CASRNRGGNQPQHF
TGTGCCAGCAGAAACAGGGGCGGGAATCAGCCCCAGCATTTT
>TRBD1|TRBJ1-2|.|TRBV6-2/TRBV6-3
CASSWSRDRSSGGYTF
TGTGCCAGCAGTTGGTCCCGGGACAGGTCCAGTGGTGGCTACACCTTC
>TRBD1|TRBJ1-2|once|TRBV24-1
CATSDKGTGQYLYGYTF
TGTGCCACCAGTGATAAAGGGACAGGACAGTACCTCTATGGCTACACCTTC
>.|TRBJ1-5|.|TRBV5-5
CASKPGQPQHF
TGTGCCAGCAAACCGGGGCAGCCCCAGCATTTT
>.|TRBJ2-2|.|TRBV9
CASTGPDRLTGELFF
TGTGCCAGCACCGGCCCCGACAGACTCACCGGGGAGCTGTTTTTT
>.|TRBJ2-5|.|TRBV7-2
CASSLGPRSETQYF
TGTGCCAGCAGCTTAGGGCCCAGAAGTGAGACCCAGTACTTC
>.|TRBJ2-1|.|TRBV5-1
CASSLVVAVSYNEQFF
TGCGCCAGCAGCTTGGTGGTAGCGGTCTCCTACAATGAGCAGTTCTTC
>.|TRBJ1-2|.|TRBV28
CASRSGANYGYTF
TGTGCCAGCAGATCTGGAGCGAACTATGGCTACACCTTC
>.|TRBJ1-1|.|TRBV5-4
CASSVQGTLNTEAFF
TGTGCCAGCAGCGTGCAGGGGACCCTGAACACTGAAGCTTTCTTT
>TRBD1|TRBJ2-5|.|TRBV3-1/TRBV3-2
CASSQGGGQGETQYF
TGTGCCAGCAGCCAAGGAGGGGGACAGGGAGAGACCCAGTACTTC
>TRBD2|TRBJ2-1|few|TRBV6-5
CASRRVTSGDDEQFF
TGTGCCAGCAGGAGGGTGACTAGCGGGGACGATGAGCAGTTCTTC
>.|TRBJ2-7|.|TRBV6-5
CASTSSYEQYF
TGTGCCAGCACCAGCTCCTACGAGCAGTACTTC
>.|TRBJ1-1|.|TRBV30
CAWVRDTNTEAFF
TGTGCCTGGGTCAGGGACACGAACACTGAAGCTTTCTTT
>.|TRBJ1-5|.|TRBV19
CASSQTGGHQPQHF
TGTGCCAGTAGTCAAACGGGAGGGCATCAGCCCCAGCATTTT
>TRBD1|TRBJ1-1|once|TRBV19
CASSMRAGGFTEAFF
TGTGCCAGTAGTATGAGGGCAGGGGGCTTTACTGAAGCTTTCTTT
>TRBD1|TRBJ1-2|.|TRBV18
CASSPLNVRDRSNYGYTF
TGTGCCAGCTCACCACTTAACGTTCGGGACAGGAGCAACTATGGCTACACCTTC
>TRBD2|TRBJ2-3|.|TRBV30
CASPRLAGGPDTQYF
TGTGCCTCCCCCCGGTTAGCGGGAGGGCCAGATACGCAGTATTTT
>.|TRBJ2-1|.|TRBV9
CASSFLSGNEQFF
TGTGCCAGCAGCTTCCTCTCGGGTAATGAGCAGTTCTTC
>TRBD1|TRBJ1-6|.|TRBV28
CASSFAGGNLPLHF
TGTGCCAGCAGTTTCGCAGGGGGTAATTTACCCCTCCACTTT
>TRBD1|TRBJ2-1|.|TRBV18
CASSTGPGQGVF
TGTGCCAGCTCGACAGGGCCAGGGCAGGGGGTCTTC
>TRBD1|TRBJ2-7|once|TRBV27
CASSGTGRSQMRQYF
TGTGCCAGCAGTGGGACAGGGAGGAGTCAGATGCGGCAGTACTTC
>TRBD1|TRBJ1-1|.|TRBV2
CASRADRGTEAFF
TGTGCCAGCAGGGCCGACAGGGGGACTGAAGCTTTCTTT
>.|TRBJ2-3|once|TRBV7-2
CASSPDSDFTDTQYF
TGTGCCAGCAGCCCGGACTCGGACTTTACAGATACGCAGTATTTT
>TRBD1|TRBJ1-1|.|TRBV28
CASSLSQGDYLMNTEAFF
TGTGCCAGCAGTTTGTCACAGGGGGATTACCTCATGAACACTGAAGCTTTCTTT
>.|TRBJ1-1|.|TRBV12-3/TRBV12-4
CASSFEDLRGAFF
TGTGCCAGCAGTTTTGAGGATCTTCGTGGGGCTTTCTTT
>TRBD1|TRBJ2-5|.|TRBV20-1
CSASIGTEETQYF
TGCAGTGCTAGTATTGGGACAGAAGAGACCCAGTACTTC
>.|TRBJ1-1|.|TRBV18
CASSPPIQGPLHTEAFF
TGTGCCAGCTCACCACCGATCCAGGGGCCCTTGCACACTGAAGCTTTCTTT
>TRBD1|TRBJ2-1|.|TRBV5-5
CASSFGPRDRGFLDEQFF
TGTGCCAGCAGCTTTGGGCCGAGGGACAGGGGGTTTTTGGATGAGCAGTTCTTC
>.|TRBJ1-5|.|TRBV6-5
CAIRGGAGQPQHF
TGTGCCATCAGAGGAGGGGCTGGTCAGCCCCAGCATTTT
>.|TRBJ2-1|.|TRBV18
CASSPGNEQFF
TGTGCCAGCTCTCCGGGCAATGAGCAGTTCTTC
>TRBD1|TRBJ1-1|.|TRBV28
CASSLSTGVGTEAFF
TGTGCCAGCAGTTTGTCGACAGGGGTAGGCACTGAAGCTTTCTTT